This T cell receptor (beta chain) emerged from a study of cytomegalovirus exposure and HLA in healthy donors. Study findings and constraints: There were some V segments, including TRBV6-2 and TRBV6-3, excluded as indistinguishable. The only immune exposure information that was available was CMV serostatus. Reports state that TCR beta sequences accurately predicted most subjects' HLA-A and HLA-B alleles.

V lost 0 bases, J lost 0 bases, and 7 bases lay in between. From germline, CDR1 is SGHRS and CDR2 YFSETQ. There are 14 residues in the CDR3. Concerning this clone itself: Its target is not known.

The PCR employed 60 Vbeta primers together with 13 Jbeta primers. Profiling relied on immunoSEQ multiplex PCR, and the TCRdb table lists in-frame clones only, not all of them. The sample lists approximately 150,000 clones; roughly 77% were seen once. The chain employs TRBV5-1 and TRBJ2-7, with D tentatively TRBD1 (6 bases). The sequence came from a man aged 25 to 45 in good health and CMV-seropositive. Sequencing used PBMCs. As DNA, the CDR3 is TGCGCCAGCAGCTTGGGGGACATCTCCTACGAGCAGTACTTC. Residues: CASSLGDISYEQYF.